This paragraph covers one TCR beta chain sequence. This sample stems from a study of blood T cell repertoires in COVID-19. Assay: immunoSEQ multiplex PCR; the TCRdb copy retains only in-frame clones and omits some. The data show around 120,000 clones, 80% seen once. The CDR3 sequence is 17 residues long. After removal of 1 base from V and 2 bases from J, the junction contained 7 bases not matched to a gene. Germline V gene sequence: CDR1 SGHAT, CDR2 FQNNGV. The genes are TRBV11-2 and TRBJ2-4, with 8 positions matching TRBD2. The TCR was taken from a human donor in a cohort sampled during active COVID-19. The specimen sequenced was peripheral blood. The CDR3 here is CASSLAGGRGTKNIQYF. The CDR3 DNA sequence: TGTGCCAGCAGCTTAGCGGGGGGGAGAGGGACCAAAAACATTCAGTACTTC. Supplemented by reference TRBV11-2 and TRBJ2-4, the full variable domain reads EAGVAQSPRYKIIEKRQSVAFWCNPISGHATLYWYQQILGQGPKLLIQFQNNGVVDDSQLPKDRFSAERLKGVDSTLKIQPAKLEDSAVYLCASSLAGGRGTKNIQYFGAGTRLSVL.